The 3 T cell receptor beta chains below were found in one sample sequenced in a study of blood T cell repertoires in COVID-19. TCRdb keeps only in-frame clones here, not all; method: immunoSEQ multiplex PCR. The table has 150,000 to 200,000 clones, roughly nine tenths seen once; the top ten hold around 9.9%. The specimen was peripheral blood. These receptors were taken from a woman aged 55-75 years with COVID-19, enrolled during active disease.

This clone was seen once. The chain has TRBV5-4 and TRBJ1-4; 12 nucleotides agree with TRBD1. The CDR3 is 18 residues long. Germline V lookup: CDR1 SGHNT, CDR2 YYREEE (reference sequence). V was clipped by 3 bases and J by 6 bases; unmatched bases: 12. The CDR3 nucleotides read TGTGCCAGCAGCTCGTCCCGGGACAGGGGGCGCGGTTATGAAAAACTGTTTTTT. It yields the protein CASSSSRDRGRGYEKLFF.

The chain recombines TRBV6-2 or TRBV6-3 with TRBJ2-3; TRBD1 matches at 8 bases. The CDR3 is 17 amino acids. Trimming removed 4 bases from V and 2 bases from J; junction bases left unmatched: 11. Germline lookup yields CDR1 MNHEY and CDR2 SVGEGT. The CDR3: CASSCEGQVSHTDTQYF. The CDR3 DNA is TGTGCCAGCAGTTGTGAGGGACAGGTGTCCCACACAGATACGCAGTATTTT.

The chain links TRBV6-5 to TRBJ1-1; 7 bases fit TRBD1. The V segment lost 5 bases and the J segment 4 bases; nucleotides outside the gene matches: 7. The CDR3 length is 14 residues. The germline V gene encodes CDR1 MNHEY and CDR2 SVGAGI. Here the CDR3 reads CASSKTGVGTEAFF. DNA for the CDR3: TGTGCCAGCAGTAAAACAGGGGTCGGCACTGAAGCTTTCTTT.